The TCR beta chain described here comes from a study of blood T cell repertoires in COVID-19. The overall study: Some COVID-19 samples were acute and others convalescent; all came from the United States, Italy and Spain. Sources were T cells, B-cell-depleted T cells, or PBMCs; the material itself was cDNA or gDNA.

Per the authors' pipeline: Reference gene primer amplification yielded estimated nucleated cell counts. Assay used: immunoSEQ multiplex PCR; TCRdb lists only in-frame clones, some missing. V and J calls and clone size are given by that table; D and trimming were obtained from the DNA. The data show under 450,000 clones, more than 70% seen once. Seattle patients were enrolled during active infection and followed longitudinally. The germline V gene encodes CDR1 MDHEN and CDR2 SYDVKM. The CDR3 has 13 residues. The V gene end was trimmed by 5 bases and the J gene end by 6 bases; junction bases not matched to a gene: 4. In this sample, this clone turned up once.

V gene TRBV28 combines with J gene TRBJ2-1; 7 positions match TRBD2. What was sequenced was peripheral blood. The receptor was isolated from a woman aged 45-65 years with COVID-19, enrolled during active disease. The CDR3 nucleotides read TGTGCCAGCAGTGCGGGGGAGGTCAATGAGCAGTTCTTC. Its translation is CASSAGEVNEQFF.